This is a list of T cell receptor beta chains from one sample in a study of OX40 agonist ivuxolimab in advanced cancers. Clones were read by immunoSEQ multiplex PCR, and TCRdb kept only the in-frame ones, dropping some. The sample lists around 90,000 clones, roughly 84% seen once, with under 0.35% in the top ten. Source: CD4+ or CD8+ T cells sorted from blood, taken in a trial of the OX40 agonist ivuxolimab. These receptors came from an adult with an advanced solid tumor such as melanoma, head and neck, liver or kidney cancer. Each CDR3 is given without its conserved first and last residue. The D gene is left open where the match is weak.

v_gene: TRBV19; d_gene: TRBD1; j_gene: TRBJ1-5; CDR3aa: ASSIAKGGTGTQPQH
v_gene: TRBV20-1; d_gene: -; j_gene: TRBJ1-3; CDR3aa: SARSGNTIY
v_gene: TRBV4-2; d_gene: -; j_gene: TRBJ2-7; CDR3aa: ASSPTDRPSYEQY
v_gene: TRBV9; d_gene: TRBD1; j_gene: TRBJ2-1; CDR3aa: ASSKSGDRVPNEQF
v_gene: TRBV6-1; d_gene: -; j_gene: TRBJ2-5; CDR3aa: ASTEGGTGQTQY
v_gene: TRBV2; d_gene: -; j_gene: TRBJ2-7; CDR3aa: ARGVGPYEQY
v_gene: TRBV5-4; d_gene: TRBD1; j_gene: TRBJ2-7; CDR3aa: ASSLEGQGYEQY
v_gene: TRBV29-1; d_gene: -; j_gene: TRBJ1-1; CDR3aa: SVAQGSNTEAF
v_gene: TRBV7-7; d_gene: -; j_gene: TRBJ2-1; CDR3aa: ASSPPMGEQF
v_gene: TRBV18; d_gene: TRBD1; j_gene: TRBJ1-1; CDR3aa: ASSPLPDRGVTEAF
v_gene: TRBV2; d_gene: TRBD1; j_gene: TRBJ1-6; CDR3aa: ASSELAGGNSPLH
v_gene: TRBV23-1; d_gene: -; j_gene: TRBJ1-2; CDR3aa: ASSQSSQGFYGYT
v_gene: TRBV6-6; d_gene: TRBD1; j_gene: -; CDR3aa: ASSRDRTHSYEQY
v_gene: TRBV5-4; d_gene: -; j_gene: TRBJ2-7; CDR3aa: ASSPPDGPYEQY
v_gene: TRBV6-1; d_gene: -; j_gene: TRBJ2-2; CDR3aa: ASSSSLNTGELF
v_gene: TRBV5-1; d_gene: -; j_gene: TRBJ1-4; CDR3aa: ASSLAVGNANEKLF
v_gene: TRBV27; d_gene: TRBD1; j_gene: TRBJ1-1; CDR3aa: ASRFPARGIGEAF
v_gene: TRBV4-2; d_gene: -; j_gene: TRBJ1-2; CDR3aa: ASSQAGGVIYGYT
v_gene: TRBV6-5; d_gene: TRBD1; j_gene: TRBJ2-7; CDR3aa: ASSETGQGEQY
v_gene: TRBV29-1; d_gene: -; j_gene: TRBJ1-2; CDR3aa: SVVDGYT
v_gene: TRBV4-3; d_gene: -; j_gene: TRBJ1-4; CDR3aa: ATSRDTTNEKLF
v_gene: TRBV5-6; d_gene: -; j_gene: TRBJ2-7; CDR3aa: ASSHPARGNSWGRWQY
v_gene: TRBV11-3; d_gene: TRBD2; j_gene: TRBJ2-1; CDR3aa: ASSLYGGGGNEQF
v_gene: TRBV10-3; d_gene: -; j_gene: TRBJ1-1; CDR3aa: AIRRGALTEAF
v_gene: TRBV5-1; d_gene: TRBD1; j_gene: TRBJ1-2; CDR3aa: ASSEQGASSPLYGYT
v_gene: TRBV18; d_gene: -; j_gene: TRBJ1-5; CDR3aa: ASSPDQAAGQVPQH
v_gene: TRBV27; d_gene: -; j_gene: TRBJ1-5; CDR3aa: ASSLRDYQPQH
v_gene: TRBV7-8; d_gene: -; j_gene: TRBJ1-4; CDR3aa: ASSLARINEKLF
v_gene: TRBV14; d_gene: TRBD1; j_gene: TRBJ1-1; CDR3aa: ASSRDRVGEAF
v_gene: TRBV6-4; d_gene: TRBD1; j_gene: TRBJ2-5; CDR3aa: ASSPGQGETQY
v_gene: TRBV5-1; d_gene: TRBD2; j_gene: TRBJ2-7; CDR3aa: ASSLVAGGIYEQY
v_gene: TRBV18; d_gene: -; j_gene: TRBJ2-5; CDR3aa: ASSQGDPTYQETQY
v_gene: TRBV7-2; d_gene: TRBD1; j_gene: TRBJ2-7; CDR3aa: ASSLWGQGLYEQY
v_gene: TRBV7-9; d_gene: -; j_gene: TRBJ1-4; CDR3aa: ASSLASRTGALVKLF
v_gene: TRBV6-5; d_gene: -; j_gene: TRBJ1-5; CDR3aa: ASRLQGSGPQH
v_gene: TRBV2; d_gene: -; j_gene: TRBJ2-1; CDR3aa: ASIALRKDNEQF
v_gene: TRBV5-1; d_gene: -; j_gene: TRBJ1-1; CDR3aa: ASSLQGTTEAF
v_gene: TRBV6-1; d_gene: TRBD1; j_gene: TRBJ2-7; CDR3aa: ASNRDRVHEQY
v_gene: TRBV7-6; d_gene: TRBD2; j_gene: TRBJ2-7; CDR3aa: ASSLLAGGGTYEQY
v_gene: TRBV5-4; d_gene: -; j_gene: TRBJ1-6; CDR3aa: ASSPGGVAPPLH
v_gene: TRBV6-1; d_gene: -; j_gene: TRBJ1-3; CDR3aa: ASSDYAGGNTIY
v_gene: TRBV6-1; d_gene: -; j_gene: TRBJ1-5; CDR3aa: ASSEEGYSNQPQH
v_gene: TRBV5-6; d_gene: TRBD1; j_gene: TRBJ1-1; CDR3aa: ASSPGQGARTEAF
v_gene: TRBV7-9; d_gene: -; j_gene: TRBJ1-4; CDR3aa: ASSLVGIGEKLF
v_gene: TRBV18; d_gene: -; j_gene: TRBJ1-1; CDR3aa: ASSPRLGEDTEAF
v_gene: TRBV7-8; d_gene: TRBD1; j_gene: TRBJ2-7; CDR3aa: ASSSDRDLSEQY
v_gene: TRBV19; d_gene: TRBD2; j_gene: TRBJ2-3; CDR3aa: ASTPGGGSTDTQY
v_gene: TRBV6-1; d_gene: -; j_gene: TRBJ2-3; CDR3aa: ASGRGGQTTDTQY
v_gene: TRBV2; d_gene: -; j_gene: TRBJ1-6; CDR3aa: ASSELAGMGSALH
v_gene: TRBV30; d_gene: TRBD2; j_gene: TRBJ2-5; CDR3aa: ASGWGRAGKETQY
v_gene: TRBV6-1; d_gene: TRBD1; j_gene: TRBJ1-2; CDR3aa: ASIVNGQAHGYT
v_gene: TRBV23-1; d_gene: -; j_gene: TRBJ2-7; CDR3aa: ASSHGWIYTWPY